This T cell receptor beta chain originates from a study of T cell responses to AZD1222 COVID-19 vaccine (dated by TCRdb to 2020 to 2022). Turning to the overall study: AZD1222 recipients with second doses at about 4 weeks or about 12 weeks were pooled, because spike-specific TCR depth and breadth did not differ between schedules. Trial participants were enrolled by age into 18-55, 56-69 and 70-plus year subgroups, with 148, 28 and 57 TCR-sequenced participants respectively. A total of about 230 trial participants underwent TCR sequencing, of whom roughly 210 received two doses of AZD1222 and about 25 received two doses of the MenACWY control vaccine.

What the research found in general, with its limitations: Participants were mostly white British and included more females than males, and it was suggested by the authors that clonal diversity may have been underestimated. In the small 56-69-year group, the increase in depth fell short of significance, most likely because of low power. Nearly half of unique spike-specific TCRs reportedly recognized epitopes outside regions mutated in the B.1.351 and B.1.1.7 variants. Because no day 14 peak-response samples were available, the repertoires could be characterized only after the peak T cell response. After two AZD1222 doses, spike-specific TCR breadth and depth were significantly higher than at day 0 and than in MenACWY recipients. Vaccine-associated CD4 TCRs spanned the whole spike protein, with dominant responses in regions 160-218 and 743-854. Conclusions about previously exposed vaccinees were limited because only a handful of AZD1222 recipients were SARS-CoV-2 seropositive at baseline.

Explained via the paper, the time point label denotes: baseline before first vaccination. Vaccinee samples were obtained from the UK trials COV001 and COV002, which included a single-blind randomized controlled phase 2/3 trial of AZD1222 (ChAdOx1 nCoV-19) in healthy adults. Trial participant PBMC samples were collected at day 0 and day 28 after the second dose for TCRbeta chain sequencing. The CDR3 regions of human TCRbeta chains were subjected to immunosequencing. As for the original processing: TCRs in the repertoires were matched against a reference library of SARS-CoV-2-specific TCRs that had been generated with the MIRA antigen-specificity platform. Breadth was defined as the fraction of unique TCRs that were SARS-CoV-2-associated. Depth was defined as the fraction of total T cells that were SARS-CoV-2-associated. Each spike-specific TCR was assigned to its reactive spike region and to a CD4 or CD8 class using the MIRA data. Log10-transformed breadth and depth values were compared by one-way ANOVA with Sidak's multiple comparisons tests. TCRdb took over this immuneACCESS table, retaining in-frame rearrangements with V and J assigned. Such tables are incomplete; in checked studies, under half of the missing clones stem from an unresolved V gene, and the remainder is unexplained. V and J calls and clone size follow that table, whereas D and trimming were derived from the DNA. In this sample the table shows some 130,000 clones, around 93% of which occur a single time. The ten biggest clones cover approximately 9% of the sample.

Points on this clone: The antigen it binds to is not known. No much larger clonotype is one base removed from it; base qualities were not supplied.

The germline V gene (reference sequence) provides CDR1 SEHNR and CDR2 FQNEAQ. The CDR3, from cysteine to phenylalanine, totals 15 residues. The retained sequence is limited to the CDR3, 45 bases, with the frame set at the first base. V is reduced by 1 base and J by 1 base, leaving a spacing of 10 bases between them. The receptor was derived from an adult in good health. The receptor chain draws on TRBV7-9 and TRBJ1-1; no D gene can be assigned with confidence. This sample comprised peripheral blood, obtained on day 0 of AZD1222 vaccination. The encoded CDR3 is CASSLVRSENTEAFF. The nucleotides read TGTGCCAGCAGCTTAGTGAGGAGTGAGAACACTGAAGCTTTCTTT.